The 24 T cell receptor beta chains below all came from one sample that was sequenced in a study of T cells in Graves' hyperthyroidism and ophthalmopathy. TCR beta CDR3 region amplification was performed from RNA transcripts. HTBI primers were the set used in a first-round RT-PCR of the TCR CDR3. TCRdb called the multiplex PCR reads again in MiXCR, with one record for every CDR3 protein. The table lists about 95,000 distinct CDR3 sequences, approximately 42% of them singletons. Source material: peripheral blood or thyroid tissue (not recorded which). These receptors all come from a woman aged 25 to 39 with Graves' hyperthyroidism.

Many counts were recorded for this clonotype. The rearrangement joins TRBV6-5 to TRBJ2-7; 7 bases are a match to TRBD2. CDR1 MNHEY and CDR2 SVGAGI come from the germline V gene. V shed 6 bases, J shed 2 bases, and the junction held 4 bases outside the gene matches. The CDR3 has 13 residues. The CDR3 DNA reads TGTGCCAGCAGACCTAGCGGAACCTACGAGCAGTACTTC. This gives the protein CASRPSGTYEQYF.

V is TRBV7-2 and J is TRBJ2-5, with TRBD1 matching over 8 bases. CDR1 SGHTA and CDR2 FQGNSA come from the germline V gene. Trimming cost V 4 bases and J 2 bases; bases outside gene matches: 0. There are 13 residues in the CDR3. CDR3 sequence: CASSYRGQETQYF. CDR3 bases: TGTGCCAGCAGCTACAGGGGGCAAGAGACCCAGTACTTC.

At least ten counts were recorded for this clonotype. CDR3 region: CSARAGTGVGRNQPQHF. In DNA form, the CDR3 reads TGCAGTGCCCGAGCGGGGACAGGGGTTGGTAGAAATCAGCCCCAGCATTTT. V is TRBV20-1 and J is TRBJ1-5, with TRBD1 matching 10 bases. Germline V lookup: CDR1 DFQATT, CDR2 SNEGSKA (reference sequence). V was pared by 6 bases and J by 4 bases, with 15 bases of the junction left unmatched. CDR3 length equals 17 residues.

The V gene is TRBV15, the J gene TRBJ1-5; perhaps TRBD1 as D (5 bases). V was clipped by 0 bases and J by 4 bases, with 13 bases between them. The CDR3 sequence is 16 residues long. CDR1 is LNHNV and CDR2 is YYDKDF in the germline V gene (reference sequence). The DNA of the CDR3 is TGTGCCACCAGCAGAGATCGTGGGGGAGGAAATCAGCCCCAGCATTTT. This codes for CATSRDRGGGNQPQHF.

The rearrangement joins TRBV20-1 to TRBJ2-7, with no clear D. There are 11 residues in the CDR3. The V gene lost 3 bases and the J gene lost 3 bases, with 6 bases spanning the gap. From germline, CDR1 is DFQATT and CDR2 SNEGSKA (reference sequence). This CDR3 is CSASRNYEQYF. The CDR3 DNA is TGCAGTGCTAGTAGGAACTACGAGCAGTACTTC.

This clonotype has just one count. The chain combines TRBV29-1 with TRBJ2-7, with TRBD2 identical over 11 bases. V shed 1 base, J shed 7 bases, and the junction held 6 bases outside the gene matches. Germline V gene sequence: CDR1 SQVTM, CDR2 ANQGSEA. This CDR3 has 14 residues. This CDR3 is CSVEGLAGMGEQYF. CDR3 coding DNA: TGCAGCGTTGAAGGACTAGCGGGAATGGGAGAGCAGTACTTC.

A note on this clonotype: One end of the junction does not line up with germline, which may come from a read error. The rearrangement uses TRBV20-1 and TRBJ2-5; the D is unclear. The CDR3 contains 13 residues. The germline CDR1 and CDR2 sequences are DFQATT and SNEGSKA (reference sequence). CDR3 sequence (DNA): TGCAGCGCTAGTGGGGTTCGTCAAGAGACCCAGTACTTC. It yields the protein CSASGVRQETQYF.

Sample share makes this clonotype medium-sized. The chain links TRBV20-1 to TRBJ1-5; TRBD1 matches at 10 bases. The CDR3 has 14 amino acids. V shed 6 bases, J shed 0 bases, and the junction held 2 bases outside the gene matches. The germline CDR1 and CDR2 sequences are DFQATT and SNEGSKA (reference sequence). The CDR3 nucleotides read TGCAGTGCGACAGGGGGCTATAGCAATCAGCCCCAGCATTTT. Protein: CSATGGYSNQPQHF.

There are a few counts of this clonotype. This chain uses TRBV7-8 with TRBJ1-5, with TRBD1 as a possible D gene (5 bases). CDR3 length equals 14 residues. The germline V gene encodes CDR1 SGHVS and CDR2 FQNEAQ. The germline V and J ends were trimmed by 8 bases and 6 bases, with 17 bases remaining between them. The CDR3 nucleotides are TGTGCCAGCTCACCAGAAAGGGGAATTCAGCCCCAGCATTTT. Its protein product is CASSPERGIQPQHF.

Comments on this clonotype: Germline is not matched at one junction end, which may reflect a read error. The V call is TRBV28, the J call TRBJ2-6; D tentatively reads TRBD1 or TRBD2 (7 bases each). This CDR3 region has 17 residues. Germline V CDR1 and CDR2: MDHEN, SYDVKM. Here the CDR3 DNA reads TGTGCCAGCAGCCAAGTTGGGGGGGCAGGGGGGCCGAACACTGAAGCTTTC. Translating gives CASSQVGGAGGPNTEAF.

This clonotype has a count of ten or more. The chain links TRBV28 to TRBJ2-7; D uncertain. V was trimmed by 3 bases and J by 0 bases, leaving 9 bases between them. Germline V gene data show CDR1 as MDHEN and CDR2 as SYDVKM. The CDR3 runs to 14 residues. In DNA form, the CDR3 reads TGTGCCAGCAGTTTGGTTGGGCTCTCCTACGAGCAGTACTTC. It codes for CASSLVGLSYEQYF.

Details on this clonotype: This may be a read error: a much more frequent sequence differs by one nucleotide. The genes are TRBV27 and TRBJ1-6, with unresolved D. There are 15 residues in the CDR3. Germline values: CDR1 MNHEY, CDR2 SMNVEV (reference sequence). The CDR3 DNA sequence: TGTGCCAGCAGTTTAGACGGACGACATAATTCACCCCCCCACTTT. Its protein product is CASSLDGRHNSPPHF.

The rearrangement uses TRBV2 and TRBJ2-7, with TRBD2 as a possible D gene (6 bases). Germline V gene data show CDR1 as SNHLY and CDR2 as FYNNEI. Trimming stripped 6 bases from V and 4 bases from J, with 13 bases between. This CDR3 has 13 residues. The CDR3, as DNA: TGTGCCAGCAGGTTCGGGGGACCTTACGAGCAGTACTTC. Translation gives CASRFGGPYEQYF.

This clonotype was detected ten times or more. The CDR3 DNA reads as TGTGCCAGCAGCTTAGACCCTTCGAAGTCCTACGAGCAGTACTTC. Translation gives CASSLDPSKSYEQYF. This chain links TRBV7-2 with TRBJ2-7; D unresolved. The CDR3 is 15 residues long. The V end lost 1 base, the J end lost 1 base, and 11 bases lay between the germline ends. CDR1 SGHTA and CDR2 FQGNSA come from the germline V gene.

This clonotype came up many times. The chain joins TRBV7-3 to TRBJ2-2, with D tentatively TRBD2 (5 bases). The germline gives CDR1 SGHTA, CDR2 FQGTGA. The CDR3 is 13 residues long. V lost 3 bases to trimming and J lost 6 bases, with 8 bases between them. CDR3 sequence: CASSFGSPGELFF. The CDR3 DNA reads TGTGCCAGCAGCTTTGGGAGTCCCGGGGAGCTGTTTTTT.

This clonotype was observed many times. The chain links TRBV9 to TRBJ1-4, with no clear D. This CDR3 region has 14 residues. V lost 3 bases and J lost 8, with 14 bases in between. Looked up from germline, CDR1 is SGDLS and CDR2 is YYNGEE. CDR3 bases: TGTGCCAGCAGCGCCTCCGGGCCTACGGAAAAACTGTTTTTT. The encoded protein is CASSASGPTEKLFF. Complete variable domain (other parts from reference TRBV9 and TRBJ1-4): DSGVTQTPKHLITATGQRVTLRCSPRSGDLSVYWYQQSLDQGLQFLIQYYNGEERAKGNILERFSAQQFPDLHSELNLSSLELGDSALYFCASSASGPTEKLFFGSGTQLSVL.

V usage is TRBV7-6 and J usage is TRBJ2-2; tentative D call: TRBD2 (7 bases). The CDR3 consists of 15 residues. Trimming stripped 3 bases from V and 0 bases from J, with 8 bases between. Germline assignment: CDR1 SGHVS and CDR2 FNYEAQ. CDR3 nucleotides: TGTGCCAGCAGCTTGGGGGGGCCGAACACCGGGGAGCTGTTTTTT. As protein: CASSLGGPNTGELFF.

The chain couples TRBV5-8 to TRBJ2-3; tentative D call: TRBD2 (6 bases). Germline assignment: CDR1 SGHTS and CDR2 YDEGEE. The CDR3 has 14 amino acids. V was shortened by 4 bases and J by 11 bases, with 20 bases between the two germline ends. CDR3 loop: CASSLGLASYKQYF. In DNA, the CDR3 is TGTGCCAGCAGCCTGGGACTTGCCTCCTACAAGCAGTATTTT.

This clonotype was recorded at least ten times. The chain is built from TRBV7-3 and TRBJ1-1, with 7 bases lining up with TRBD1. The germline V gene has CDR1 SGHTA and CDR2 FQGTGA. This CDR3 spans 13 amino acids. V lost 1 base and J lost 4; bases outside the gene matches: 0. In DNA, the CDR3 is TGTGCCAGCAGCTTAAACAGGGGCACTGAAGCTTTCTTT. Residues: CASSLNRGTEAFF.

There are many counts of this clonotype. The chain recombines TRBV5-1 with TRBJ2-3, with 11 bases that match TRBD2. Germline CDR1 is SGHRS and CDR2 is YFSETQ. V lost 4 bases to trimming and J lost 0 bases; unmatched junction nucleotides: 7. This CDR3 comprises 17 residues. CDR3 DNA sequence: TGCGCCAGCAGCCAAGGGACTAGCGGAGCGAGCACAGATACGCAGTATTTT. Amino acid sequence: CASSQGTSGASTDTQYF.

About this clonotype: A read error is possible here, since a much larger clone lies one base away. J is TRBJ1-2 and V is TRBV6-1, with TRBD1 matching 8 bases. Germline V gene sequence: CDR1 MNHNS, CDR2 SASEGT. This CDR3 has 14 residues. The CDR3 sequence: CAISLGDRISGYTF. CDR3 DNA sequence: TGTGCCATCAGTTTAGGGGACAGGATCTCAGGCTACACCTTC.

The rearrangement links TRBV20-1 to TRBJ1-1, with 10 bases identical to TRBD1. V gave up 3 bases and J gave up 1 base; unmatched junction bases: 5. The CDR3 covers 15 residues. The germline V gene has CDR1 DFQATT and CDR2 SNEGSKA (reference sequence). CDR3 loop: CSARTGGPTNTEAFF. In nucleotides, the CDR3 is TGCAGTGCTAGGACAGGGGGCCCCACGAACACTGAAGCTTTCTTT.

There are many counts of this clonotype. The genes are TRBV15 and TRBJ2-5, with unresolved D. With 1 base removed from V and 3 bases from J, the gap between germline ends came to 6 bases. Germline CDR1 LNHNV, CDR2 YYDKDF (reference sequence). The CDR3 contains 13 residues. CDR3 residues: CATSRGREETQYF. CDR3 sequence (DNA): TGTGCCACCAGCAGAGGTAGAGAAGAGACCCAGTACTTC.

This clonotype was counted at least ten times. The chain recombines TRBV20-1 with TRBJ2-7; D tentatively reads TRBD1 or TRBD2 (5 bases each). The CDR3 sequence is 11 residues long. V lost 3 bases to trimming and J lost 4 bases, with 7 bases between them. Germline assignment: CDR1 DFQATT and CDR2 SNEGSKA (reference sequence). The CDR3 sequence: CSASWGYEQYF. CDR3 DNA sequence: TGCAGTGCTAGTTGGGGGTACGAGCAGTACTTC.